A single sample is the source of the 10 T cell receptor beta chains below, sequenced in a study of OX40 agonist ivuxolimab in advanced cancers. TCRdb's table, derived via immunoSEQ multiplex PCR, lists solely in-frame clones and lacks some. The profile shows roughly 20,000 clones, approximately 83% of them singletons. Sequencing used CD4+ or CD8+ T cells sorted from blood, obtained in a trial of the OX40 agonist ivuxolimab. These receptors came from an adult with an advanced solid tumor such as melanoma, head and neck, liver or kidney cancer.

The J gene is TRBJ2-3, the V gene TRBV19, with D unresolved. V was clipped by 1 base and J by 6 bases, with 5 bases between them. Germline V gives CDR1 LNHDA, CDR2 SQIVND (reference sequence). This CDR3 region has 12 residues. Here the CDR3 DNA reads TGTGCCAGTAGTATAGGAACGGATACGCAGTATTTT. This translates into CASSIGTDTQYF.

This chain joins TRBV10-3 and TRBJ2-7, with 11 bases lining up with TRBD2. There are 16 residues in the CDR3. With 2 bases clipped from V and 5 bases from J, the junction kept 8 bases outside the gene matches. CDR1 is ENHRY and CDR2 is SYGVKD in the germline V gene. CDR3 DNA sequence: TGTGCCATCAGTGAGAGCCTAGCGGGGGGCTTCCACGAGCAGTACTTC. Translated: CAISESLAGGFHEQYF.

In its sample, this clone was seen a few times. The J gene is TRBJ2-7, the V gene TRBV30; D gene uncertain. The germline V gene encodes CDR1 GTSNPN and CDR2 SVGIG (reference sequence). Between the trimmed V and J ends, which lost 5 bases and 4 bases, there was a span of 12 bases. The CDR3 extends over 12 amino acids. Here the CDR3 DNA reads TGTGCCTGGGGGCCCTTGGGGTACGAGCAGTACTTC. Its translation is CAWGPLGYEQYF.

J is TRBJ1-4 and V is TRBV1; the table assigns TRBD1, which was not confirmed against the DNA. TRBV1 is flagged as a pseudogene. There are 16 residues in the CDR3. The DNA of the CDR3 is TGCACCAGCAGCCAAGCTGACCGACAGGGTTATGAAAAACTGTTTTTT. This sequence encodes CTSSQADRQGYEKLFF.

The rearrangement links TRBV18 to TRBJ2-7, with 7 bases fitting TRBD1. V lost 8 bases and J lost 2; bases outside the gene matches: 9. The germline V gene has CDR1 KGHSH and CDR2 LQKENI. The CDR3 consists of 14 residues. The CDR3 region is CASKFQGETYEQYF. CDR3 DNA sequence: TGTGCCAGCAAGTTTCAGGGGGAAACCTACGAGCAGTACTTC.

This clone was found once. CDR3 protein: CASSGQGSTDTQYF. CDR3 nucleotides: TGTGCCAGCAGTGGACAGGGTAGCACAGATACGCAGTATTTT. The V call is TRBV7-3, the J call TRBJ2-3; TRBD1 aligns across 8 bases. Germline CDR1 reads SGHTA; CDR2 reads FQGTGA. This CDR3 has 14 residues. The trim removed 6 bases at V and 0 bases at J, leaving 2 bases unmatched. The variable domain in full, with the rest retrieved from reference TRBV7-3 and TRBJ2-3, is GAGVSQTPSNKVTEKGKYVELRCDPISGHTALYWYRQSLGQGPEFLIYFQGTGAADDSGLPNDRFFAVRPEGSVSTLKIQRTERGDSAVYLCASSGQGSTDTQYFGPGTRLTVL.

The J gene is TRBJ2-1, the V gene TRBV19; 7 bases align to TRBD2. The CDR3 covers 14 residues. V shed 7 bases, J shed 3 bases, and the junction held 6 bases outside the gene matches. Germline lookup yields CDR1 LNHDA and CDR2 SQIVND (reference sequence). Written as DNA, the CDR3 is TGTGCCAGTATGCGGGGGAGGGGCTACAATGAGCAGTTCTTC. This gives the protein CASMRGRGYNEQFF.

V is TRBV14 and J is TRBJ2-5; D is unresolved. The J call may be mistaken, given a closer DNA end match to TRBJ2-7. The germline V gene has CDR1 SGHDN and CDR2 FVKESK. The CDR3 extends over 15 amino acids. The CDR3 sequence is CASSQDRASSYEQYF. CDR3 in DNA: TGTGCCAGCAGCCAAGATAGGGCTAGCTCCTACGAGCAGTACTTC.

This clone was seen a few times. This chain joins TRBV5-6 and TRBJ2-2; 9 bases are shared with TRBD2. After removal of 2 bases from V and 6 bases from J, the junction contained 8 bases not matched to a gene. This CDR3 has 16 amino acids. Germline lookup yields CDR1 SGHDT and CDR2 YYEEEE. CDR3: CASSFGGGGRAGELFF. The CDR3 DNA sequence: TGTGCCAGCAGCTTCGGCGGGGGGGGACGCGCCGGGGAGCTGTTTTTT.

This chain uses TRBV7-3 with TRBJ2-6, with 8 bases identical to TRBD1. V was pared by 5 bases and J by 0 bases, with 12 bases of the junction left unmatched. The CDR3 covers 19 residues. Per the germline V gene, CDR1 is SGHTA and CDR2 is FQGTGA. The CDR3 is CASSTPWTGKSSGANVLTF. In DNA form, the CDR3 reads TGTGCCAGCAGCACGCCCTGGACAGGGAAGAGCTCTGGGGCCAACGTCCTGACTTTC. Drawing the rest from reference TRBV7-3 and TRBJ2-6, the complete variable domain is GAGVSQTPSNKVTEKGKYVELRCDPISGHTALYWYRQSLGQGPEFLIYFQGTGAADDSGLPNDRFFAVRPEGSVSTLKIQRTERGDSAVYLCASSTPWTGKSSGANVLTFGAGSRLTVL.